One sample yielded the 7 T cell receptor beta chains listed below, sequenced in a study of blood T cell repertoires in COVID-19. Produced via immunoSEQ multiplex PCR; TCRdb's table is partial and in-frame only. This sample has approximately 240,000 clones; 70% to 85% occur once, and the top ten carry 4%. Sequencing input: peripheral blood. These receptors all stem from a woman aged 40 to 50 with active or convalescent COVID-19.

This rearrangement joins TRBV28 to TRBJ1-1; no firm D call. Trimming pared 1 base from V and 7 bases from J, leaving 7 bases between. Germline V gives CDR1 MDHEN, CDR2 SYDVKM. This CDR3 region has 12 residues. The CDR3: CASSLLAGEAFF. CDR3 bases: TGTGCCAGCAGTTTATTAGCGGGTGAAGCTTTCTTT.

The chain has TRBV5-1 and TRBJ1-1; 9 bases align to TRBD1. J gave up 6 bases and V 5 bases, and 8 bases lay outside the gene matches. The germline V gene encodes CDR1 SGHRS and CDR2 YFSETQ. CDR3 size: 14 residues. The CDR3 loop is CASRQSTGGPEAFF. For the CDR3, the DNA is TGCGCCAGCAGACAAAGTACAGGGGGCCCTGAAGCTTTCTTT.

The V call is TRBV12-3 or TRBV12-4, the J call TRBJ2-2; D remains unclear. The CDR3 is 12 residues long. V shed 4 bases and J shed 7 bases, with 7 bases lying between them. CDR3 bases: TGTGCCAGCAGTTACTCGAACGGGGAGCTGTTTTTT. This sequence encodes CASSYSNGELFF.

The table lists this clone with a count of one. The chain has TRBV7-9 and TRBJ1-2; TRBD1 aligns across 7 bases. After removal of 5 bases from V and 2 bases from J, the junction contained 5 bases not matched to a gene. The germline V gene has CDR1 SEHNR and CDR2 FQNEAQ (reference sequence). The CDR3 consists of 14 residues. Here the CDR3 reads CASSLTGQNYGYTF. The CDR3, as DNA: TGTGCCAGCAGCCTAACGGGACAGAACTATGGCTACACCTTC.

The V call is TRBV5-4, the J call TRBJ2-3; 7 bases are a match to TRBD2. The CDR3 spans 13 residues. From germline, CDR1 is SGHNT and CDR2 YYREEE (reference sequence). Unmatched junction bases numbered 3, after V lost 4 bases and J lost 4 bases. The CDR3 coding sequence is TGTGCCAGCAGCCCAGGGAGGGCAGATACGCAGTATTTT. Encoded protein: CASSPGRADTQYF.

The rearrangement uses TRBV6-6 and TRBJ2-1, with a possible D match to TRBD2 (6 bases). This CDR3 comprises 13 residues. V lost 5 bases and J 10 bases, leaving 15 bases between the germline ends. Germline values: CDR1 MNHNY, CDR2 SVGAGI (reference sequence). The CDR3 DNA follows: TGTGCCAGCAGTACACTCGCGGCGGGGGAGCAGTTCTTC. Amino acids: CASSTLAAGEQFF.

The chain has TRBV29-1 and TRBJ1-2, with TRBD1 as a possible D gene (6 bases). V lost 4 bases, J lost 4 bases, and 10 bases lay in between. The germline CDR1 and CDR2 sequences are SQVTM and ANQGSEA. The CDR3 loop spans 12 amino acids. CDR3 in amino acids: CSVGGGAYGYTF. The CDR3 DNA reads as TGCAGCGTTGGCGGGGGCGCCTATGGCTACACCTTC.